The 3 T cell receptor beta chains presented below share a single source sample, sequenced in a study of T cells in Graves' hyperthyroidism and ophthalmopathy. Amplified TCR beta CDR3 regions derived from RNA transcripts. HTBI primers were employed in a first-round RT-PCR of the TCR CDR3. TCRdb processed the multiplex PCR reads anew with MiXCR; each CDR3 protein has one entry. Of around 300,000 distinct CDR3 sequences listed, more than 10% were seen once; the top ten hold more than 7.5%. The specimen sequenced was blood. The source is a woman aged 30 to 39 with Graves' hyperthyroidism that later progressed to Graves' ophthalmopathy.

This clonotype has a count of ten or more. The chain carries TRBV12-3 or TRBV12-4 and TRBJ1-5; no clear D. CDR3 length: 13 amino acids. Trimming removed 3 bases at V and 3 bases at J, with 6 bases between. DNA of the CDR3: TGTGCCAGCAGTTTTGTGTCCAATCAGCCCCAGCATTTT. It translates to CASSFVSNQPQHF.

The chain joins TRBV16 to TRBJ2-1; D ambiguous. V was clipped by 1 base and J by 7 bases, with 8 bases between them. The germline V gene has CDR1 KGHSY and CDR2 FQNENV. The CDR3 is made up of 13 amino acids. The CDR3 here is CASSQLLGNEQFF. The CDR3 DNA is TGTGCCAGCAGCCAATTATTAGGTAATGAGCAGTTCTTC.

The rearrangement joins TRBV6-1 to TRBJ1-5; no definite D call. This CDR3 comprises 14 residues. Germline CDR1 reads MNHNS; CDR2 reads SASEGT. V lost 6 bases, J lost 5 bases, and 14 bases lay in between. The CDR3, as DNA: TGTGCCAGCAGCAGTGCACGTTGTTATCAGCCCCAGCATTTT. Its protein product is CASSSARCYQPQHF.